These T cell receptor beta chains were read from a single sample in a study of CD8+ T cells in alopecia areata. Measured with immunoSEQ multiplex PCR; TCRdb has only the in-frame clones, and not every one. Here the sample spans about 140,000 clones, about 60% being singletons. The specimen was CD4+ T cells sorted from blood, collected at week 0. The receptor source for this set is a human donor with alopecia areata. Each CDR3 is given with its conserved first and last residue. Each record gives: clone size, J gene, D gene, V gene, CDR3 DNA, CDR3 protein. D genes are given only for firm matches. The size of a clone is reported for some rows only, either as once, few or many, or as a class for expanded clones.

>-|TRBJ1-1|-|TRBV9
TGTGCCAGCAGCGACAGGCTGAACACTGAAGCTTTCTTT
CASSDRLNTEAFF
>-|TRBJ1-6|-|TRBV27
TGTGCCAGCAGGACCGCAAATTCACCCCTCCACTTT
CASRTANSPLHF
>-|TRBJ2-3|-|TRBV11-2
TGTGCCAGCAGCTTAAGAGGGGGGTATGGCACAGATACGCAGTATTTT
CASSLRGGYGTDTQYF
>-|TRBJ2-7|-|TRBV7-2
TGTGCCAGCAGCTTAGATCTCTACGAGCAGTACTTC
CASSLDLYEQYF
>-|TRBJ1-2|TRBD1|TRBV5-6
TGTGCCAGCAGCTGGGTGGACAGGAACTATGGCTACACCTTC
CASSWVDRNYGYTF
>-|TRBJ2-5|-|TRBV29-1
TGCAGCGCTGTCGACTGGGAGCTCGTTAGGACCCAGTACTTC
CSAVDWELVRTQYF
>-|TRBJ1-6|TRBD1|TRBV30
TGTGCCTGGAATGTACAGGGGGCCTATAATTCACCCCTCCACTTT
CAWNVQGAYNSPLHF
>-|TRBJ1-2|TRBD1|TRBV25-1
TGTGCCAGCACCGGGGACAGGGCCCCCTATGGCTACACCTTC
CASTGDRAPYGYTF
>once|TRBJ2-1|-|TRBV29-1
TGCAGCGTTACCGGGACCTACAATGAGCAGTTCTTC
CSVTGTYNEQFF
>-|TRBJ1-2|-|TRBV4-3
TGCGCCAGCAGCCGTGAAGACAGTTTTAGTGGCTACACCTTC
CASSREDSFSGYTF
>-|TRBJ2-5|TRBD2|TRBV5-1
TGCGCCAGCAGCTATGGGACTAGCGAGGAGACCCAGTACTTC
CASSYGTSEETQYF
>-|TRBJ2-3|TRBD1|TRBV29-1
TGCAGCGTTGAGGACCCCGGGACAGGGGGGAGAGATACGCAGTATTTT
CSVEDPGTGGRDTQYF
>many|TRBJ2-7|-|TRBV7-9
TGTGCCAGCGACCCAGGGTCCTACGAGCAGTACTTC
CASDPGSYEQYF
>-|TRBJ2-7|TRBD2|TRBV7-6
TGTGCCAGCAGCCCTACGATTAGCGGGGGGTATACCGAGCAGTACTTC
CASSPTISGGYTEQYF
>-|TRBJ1-1|-|TRBV29-1
TGCAGCGTTGTAGTCAGTCTGAACACTGAAGCTTTCTTT
CSVVVSLNTEAFF
>-|TRBJ1-1|-|TRBV5-1
TGCGCCAGCAGCTTGGCCTACAGCTCCTCGAACACTGAAGCTTTCTTT
CASSLAYSSSNTEAFF
>-|TRBJ1-2|-|TRBV27
TGTGCCAGCAGGAGGGCGACTAACTATGGCTACACCTTC
CASRRATNYGYTF
>-|TRBJ1-5|-|TRBV19
TGTGCCAGTAGTATATCGGGGACATTGAGGCAGCCCCAGCATTTT
CASSISGTLRQPQHF
>few|TRBJ1-2|-|TRBV29-1
TGCAGCGTGCTAGCGGGCCGAGGGTATGGCTACACCTTC
CSVLAGRGYGYTF
>few|TRBJ2-2|-|TRBV5-1
TGCGCCAGCAGCAAGGGAATTGGCGGGGGCCGAACCGGGGAGCTGTTTTTT
CASSKGIGGGRTGELFF
>-|TRBJ2-4|-|TRBV6-1
TGTGCCAGCAGTGCGCTTGGTGAAAACATTCAGTACTTC
CASSALGENIQYF
>few|TRBJ1-1|TRBD1|TRBV6-5
TGTGCCAGCACCGGACAGGTGGGCACTGAAGCTTTCTTT
CASTGQVGTEAFF
>-|TRBJ1-4|-|TRBV25-1
TGTGCCAGCAGTTTGGCCGGGGGTGAAAAACTGTTTTTT
CASSLAGGEKLFF
>few|TRBJ2-5|-|TRBV29-1
TGCAGCGTCACTAGGGGCCAAGAGACCCAGTACTTC
CSVTRGQETQYF
>few|TRBJ2-7|-|TRBV7-2
TGTGCCAGCAGCTTTGGAGGGAGCCGCGTGTACGAGCAGTACTTC
CASSFGGSRVYEQYF
>few|TRBJ2-7|TRBD1|TRBV6-5
TGTGCCAGCAGCTCCGGGACAGGGTCATCCGAGCAGTACTTC
CASSSGTGSSEQYF
>-|TRBJ2-3|TRBD2|TRBV5-1
TGCGCCAGCAGCAGGCGACTAGCGGGGAGTTCAGATACGCAGTATTTT
CASSRRLAGSSDTQYF
>-|TRBJ2-7|-|TRBV9
TGTGCCAGCGGTTCAGGGGTGAACGAGCAGTACTTC
CASGSGVNEQYF
>-|TRBJ2-2|TRBD1|TRBV25-1
TGTGCCAGCGGTAGGGACAGGGGAGAGGGCGGGGAGCTGTTTTTT
CASGRDRGEGGELFF
>-|TRBJ2-1|-|TRBV6-1
TGTGCCAGCAGTGAATTTAGCGGACCCTACAATGAGCAGTTCTTC
CASSEFSGPYNEQFF
>-|TRBJ1-6|-|TRBV10-2
TGCGCCAGCAGCGGACAGTTCAATTCACCCCTCCACTTT
CASSGQFNSPLHF
>few|TRBJ1-1|TRBD1|TRBV29-1
TGCAGCGCGGGACAGGGGGACACTGAAGCTTTCTTT
CSAGQGDTEAFF
>-|TRBJ1-2|-|TRBV6-5
TGTGCCAGCAGTTGGGGATCGGGATACGGCTACACCTTC
CASSWGSGYGYTF
>-|TRBJ1-2|TRBD1|TRBV11-3
TGTGCCAGCAGCTTAGACCAACAGGGGATTGGCTACACCTTC
CASSLDQQGIGYTF
>once|TRBJ2-3|TRBD2|TRBV4-2
TGTGCCAGCACCCGGACTAGCGGGCCTCGCACAGATACGCAGTATTTT
CASTRTSGPRTDTQYF
>-|TRBJ2-7|-|TRBV2
TGTGCCAGCAGTGAGGGTCGGGGCTCCTACGAGCAGTACTTC
CASSEGRGSYEQYF
>once|TRBJ2-5|TRBD1|TRBV5-4
TGTGCCAGCAGCCCCTGGACAGGGGGAGAGACCCAGTACTTC
CASSPWTGGETQYF
>-|TRBJ1-5|TRBD1|TRBV7-2
TGTGCCAGTAGGGACAGGGTCGGCAATCAGCCCCAGCATTTT
CASRDRVGNQPQHF
>few|TRBJ2-3|-|TRBV7-2
TGTGCCAGCAGCTTAGGTCTAAGCACAGATACGCAGTATTTT
CASSLGLSTDTQYF
>-|TRBJ1-6|TRBD1|TRBV5-1
TGCGCCAGCAGTCAGACCGGACAGGGATATTCACCCCTCCACTTT
CASSQTGQGYSPLHF
>-|TRBJ1-1|-|TRBV7-9
TGTGCCAGCAGCCCTAGGCACACCAACACTGAAGCTTTCTTT
CASSPRHTNTEAFF
>-|TRBJ2-3|-|TRBV30
TGTGCCTGGGCGGGCCAGTCCGGTACGCAGTATTTT
CAWAGQSGTQYF
>-|TRBJ1-5|-|TRBV5-1
TGCGCCAGCAGCTCGGGTGCGGGGGAACAGCCCCAGCATTTT
CASSSGAGEQPQHF
>-|TRBJ2-5|-|TRBV11-2
TGTGCCAGCAGATCGGACCGGGACCTAGCGTCCCAAGAGACCCAGTACTTC
CASRSDRDLASQETQYF